This TCR beta chain was documented in a study of human T cells and chemical hapten exposure. The time point here: pre-sensitization, week 0. The treatment was: therapeutic diphenylcyclopropenone sensitization with weekly scalp DPC. V lost 4 bases, J lost 5 bases, and 10 bases stayed unmatched. The V gene's germline CDR1 is LGHNA and CDR2 YNFKEQ. The CDR3 contains 15 residues. Library construction involved attaching unique molecular identifiers to individual cDNA molecules, which allowed quantitative, reproducible TCR counting. As originally analysed: Per sample, the median was around 100,000 TCRs, with values from approximately 25,000 to 650,000. TCRdb called the RACE reads again in MiXCR, with one record for every CDR3 protein. In this record, the V and J calls reflect TCRdb's handling and not the investigators' own analysis. The sample yields about 260,000 distinct CDR3 sequences, 8.6% seen once.

This clonotype has more than one count but fewer than ten. The chain recombines TRBV4-2 with TRBJ2-7; TRBD2 matches at 8 bases. Sequencing was performed on whole blood, taken in connection with sensitization to the hapten diphenylcyclopropenone (DPC). This sequence originates from a woman aged 40 to 55 with alopecia areata. Some clones in this sample may be carry-over from other donors' samples. CDR3: CASSPGKGLVDEQYF. The CDR3 nucleotides read TGTGCCAGCAGCCCGGGGAAGGGACTAGTCGACGAGCAGTACTTC.